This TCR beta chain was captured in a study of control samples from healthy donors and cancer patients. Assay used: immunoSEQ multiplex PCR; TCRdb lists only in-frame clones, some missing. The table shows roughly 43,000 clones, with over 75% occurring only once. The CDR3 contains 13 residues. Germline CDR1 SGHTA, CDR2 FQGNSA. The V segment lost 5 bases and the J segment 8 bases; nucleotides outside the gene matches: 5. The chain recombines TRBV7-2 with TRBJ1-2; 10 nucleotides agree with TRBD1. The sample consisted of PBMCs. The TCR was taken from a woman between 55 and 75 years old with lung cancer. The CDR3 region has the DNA TGTGCCAGCAGCGGACAGGGGGTTCTCGGCTACACCTTC. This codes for CASSGQGVLGYTF.